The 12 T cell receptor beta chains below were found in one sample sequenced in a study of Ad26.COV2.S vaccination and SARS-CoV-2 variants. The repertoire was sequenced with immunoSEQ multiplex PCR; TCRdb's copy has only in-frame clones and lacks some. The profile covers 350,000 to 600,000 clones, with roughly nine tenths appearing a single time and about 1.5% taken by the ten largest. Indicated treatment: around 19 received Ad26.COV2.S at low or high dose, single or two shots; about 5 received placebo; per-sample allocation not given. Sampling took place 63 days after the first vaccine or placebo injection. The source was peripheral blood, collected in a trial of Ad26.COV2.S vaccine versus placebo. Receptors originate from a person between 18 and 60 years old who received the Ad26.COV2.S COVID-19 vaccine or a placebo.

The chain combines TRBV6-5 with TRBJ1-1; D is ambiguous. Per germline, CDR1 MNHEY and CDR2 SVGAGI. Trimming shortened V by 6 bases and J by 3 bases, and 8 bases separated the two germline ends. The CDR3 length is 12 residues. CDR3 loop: CASRVVDTEAFF. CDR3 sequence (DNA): TGTGCCAGCAGGGTTGTCGACACTGAAGCTTTCTTT.

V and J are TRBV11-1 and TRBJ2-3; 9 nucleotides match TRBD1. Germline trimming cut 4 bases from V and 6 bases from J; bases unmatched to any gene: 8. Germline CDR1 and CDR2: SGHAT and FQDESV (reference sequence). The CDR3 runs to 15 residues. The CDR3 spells CASSSKRDRVDTQYF. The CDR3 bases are TGTGCCAGCAGCTCCAAGAGGGACAGGGTCGATACGCAGTATTTT.

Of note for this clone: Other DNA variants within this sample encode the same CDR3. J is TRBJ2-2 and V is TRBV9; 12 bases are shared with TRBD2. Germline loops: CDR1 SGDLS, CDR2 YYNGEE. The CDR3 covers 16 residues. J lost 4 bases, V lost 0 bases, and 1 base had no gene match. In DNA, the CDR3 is TGTGCCAGCAGCGTAGGACTAGCGGGAGTCACCGGGGAGCTGTTTTTT. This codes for CASSVGLAGVTGELFF.

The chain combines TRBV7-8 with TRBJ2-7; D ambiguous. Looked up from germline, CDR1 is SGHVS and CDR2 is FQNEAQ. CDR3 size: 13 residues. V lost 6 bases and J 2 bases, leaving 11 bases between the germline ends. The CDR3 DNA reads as TGTGCCAGCAGTTGGACGACGGCCTACGAGCAGTACTTC. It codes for CASSWTTAYEQYF.

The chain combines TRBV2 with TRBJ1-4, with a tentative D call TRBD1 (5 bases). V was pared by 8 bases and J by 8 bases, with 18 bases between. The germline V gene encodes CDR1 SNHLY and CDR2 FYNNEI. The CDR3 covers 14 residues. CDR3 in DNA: TGTGCCAGCTCACCAGGGACTTTCCAGGAAAAACTGTTTTTT. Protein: CASSPGTFQEKLFF.

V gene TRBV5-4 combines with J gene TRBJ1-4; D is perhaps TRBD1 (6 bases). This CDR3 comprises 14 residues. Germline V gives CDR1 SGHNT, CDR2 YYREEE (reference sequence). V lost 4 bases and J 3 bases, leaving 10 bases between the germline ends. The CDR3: CASSLQGANEKLFF. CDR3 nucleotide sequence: TGTGCCAGCAGCCTACAGGGTGCTAATGAAAAACTGTTTTTT.

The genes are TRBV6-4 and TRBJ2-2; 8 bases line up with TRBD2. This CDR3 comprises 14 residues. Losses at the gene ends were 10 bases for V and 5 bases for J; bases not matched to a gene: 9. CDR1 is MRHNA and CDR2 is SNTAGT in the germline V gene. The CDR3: CATGRDYATGELFF. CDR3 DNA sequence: TGTGCCACCGGGAGGGACTATGCGACCGGGGAGCTGTTTTTT.

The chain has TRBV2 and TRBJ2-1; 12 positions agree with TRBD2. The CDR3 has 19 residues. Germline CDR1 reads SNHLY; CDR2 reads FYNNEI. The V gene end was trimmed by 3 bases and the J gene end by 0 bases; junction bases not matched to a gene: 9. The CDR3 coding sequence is TGTGCCAGCAGTGAGCGTGGGACTAGCGGGTCCCGCTCCTACAATGAGCAGTTCTTC. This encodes CASSERGTSGSRSYNEQFF.

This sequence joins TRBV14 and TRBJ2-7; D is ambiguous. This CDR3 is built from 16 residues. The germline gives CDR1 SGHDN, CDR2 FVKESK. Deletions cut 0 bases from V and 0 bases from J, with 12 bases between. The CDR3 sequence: CASSQEFGSSSYEQYF. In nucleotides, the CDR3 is TGTGCCAGCAGCCAAGAATTTGGCAGTAGCTCCTACGAGCAGTACTTC.

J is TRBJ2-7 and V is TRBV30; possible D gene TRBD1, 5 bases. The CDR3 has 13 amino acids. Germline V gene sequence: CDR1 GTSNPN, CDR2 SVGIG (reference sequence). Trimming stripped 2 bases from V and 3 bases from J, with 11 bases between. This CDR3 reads CAWSNGHLYEQYF. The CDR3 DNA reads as TGTGCCTGGAGTAACGGACACCTCTACGAGCAGTACTTC.

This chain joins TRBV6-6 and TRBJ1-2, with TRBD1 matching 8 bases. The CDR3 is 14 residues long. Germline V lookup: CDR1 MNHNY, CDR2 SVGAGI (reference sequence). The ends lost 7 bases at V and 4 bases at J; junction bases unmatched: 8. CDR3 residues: CASIQGTGIYGYTF. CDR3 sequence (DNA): TGTGCCAGCATCCAAGGGACAGGAATCTATGGCTACACCTTC.

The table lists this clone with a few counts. CDR3 amino acids: CASSAPGTGSYEQYF. CDR3 in DNA: TGTGCCAGTAGTGCACCCGGGACCGGATCCTACGAGCAGTACTTC. This sequence joins TRBV19 and TRBJ2-7; TRBD1 or TRBD2 may be the D gene (5 bases each). Germline V gene sequence: CDR1 LNHDA, CDR2 SQIVND (reference sequence). The CDR3 sequence is 15 residues long. Trimming shortened V by 5 bases and J by 1 base, and 15 bases separated the two germline ends.